One sample yielded the 23 T cell receptor beta chains listed below, sequenced in a study of shared clonotypes between healthy human individuals (dated by TCRdb to about 2020). Library generation was performed with the immunoSEQ multiplex PCR assay. The immuneACCESS repertoire file appears here via TCRdb, limited to in-frame rearrangements. These files lack a portion of the clones; in checked studies, under half of the deficit traces to unresolved V genes, and the cause of the others is not known. The sample table records 450,000 to 500,000 clones; around 85% of these occur just once. Roughly 13% of the sample lies in the top ten. The sequencing sample was made of PBMCs. Every receptor here comes from a woman aged 40 to 50 in good health. Some clones in this sample may be carry-over from other donors' samples.

This chain links TRBV5-6 with TRBJ2-7, with D possibly being TRBD1 or TRBD2 (5 bases each). Germline lookup yields CDR1 SGHDT and CDR2 YYEEEE. V shed 4 bases and J shed 3 bases, with 17 bases lying between them. The CDR3 spans 15 residues. The CDR3 coding sequence is TGTGCCAGCAGCGGTTCGGGACGGAACCTCTACGAGCAGTACTTC. Amino acid sequence: CASSGSGRNLYEQYF.

Turning to this clone: The same CDR3 can be traced to other DNA sequences in this sample. The rearrangement uses TRBV5-1 and TRBJ2-1; no firm D call. In germline, CDR1 is SGHRS, CDR2 YFSETQ. This CDR3 has 14 residues. Between the trimmed V and J ends, which lost 0 bases and 4 bases, there was a span of 8 bases. The DNA of the CDR3 is TGCGCCAGCAGCTTGGGTCAGGAATACAATGAGCAGTTCTTC. Translating it yields CASSLGQEYNEQFF.

The chain combines TRBV28 with TRBJ1-1, with D unclear. The CDR3 length is 13 residues. In germline, CDR1 is MDHEN, CDR2 SYDVKM. The V gene lost 6 bases and the J gene lost 8 bases, with 16 bases spanning the gap. In nucleotides, the CDR3 is TGTGCCAGCAGGTCCGGGTTGGTCGGAGAAGCTTTCTTT. This encodes CASRSGLVGEAFF.

Comment on this clone: It is likely a read error: a sequence one base away is far more abundant. Different DNA sequences within this sample yield the same CDR3. V gene TRBV4-1 combines with J gene TRBJ1-2; D is unclear. Per germline, CDR1 MGHRA and CDR2 YSYEKL. The CDR3 is made up of 14 amino acids. The V end lost 4 bases, the J end lost 7 bases, and 16 bases lay between the germline ends. The DNA for the CDR3 is TGCGCCAGCAGCCCAGTGGTGCCCTCTCTTGGCTACACCTTC. It translates to CASSPVVPSLGYTF.

The chain joins TRBV18 to TRBJ1-2; D uncertain. CDR1 is KGHSH and CDR2 is LQKENI in the germline V gene. This CDR3 region has 15 residues. V lost 0 bases, J lost 7 bases, and 15 bases lay in between. The CDR3 sequence is CASSPPGQLTSGYTF. Written as DNA, the CDR3 is TGTGCCAGCTCACCACCCGGGCAGCTAACCTCTGGCTACACCTTC.

This clone showed up just a few times. The genes are TRBV5-6 and TRBJ2-3; 7 nucleotides align to TRBD1. The CDR3 has 15 amino acids. The V gene end was trimmed by 3 bases and the J gene end by 5 bases; junction bases not matched to a gene: 9. Germline CDR1 and CDR2: SGHDT and YYEEEE. The CDR3 reads CASSYWTGSGDTQYF. The CDR3 region has the DNA TGTGCCAGCAGCTATTGGACAGGTTCGGGAGATACGCAGTATTTT.

V gene TRBV10-3 combines with J gene TRBJ1-2; D may be TRBD1 (6 bases). CDR1 and CDR2 from the germline V gene are ENHRY and SYGVKD. V was clipped by 3 bases and J by 4 bases, with 12 bases between them. The CDR3 is made up of 14 amino acids. The CDR3 DNA sequence: TGTGCCATCAGTGAAACAGGGTTCGGCTATGGCTACACCTTC. Protein product: CAISETGFGYGYTF.

The rearrangement links TRBV11-2 to TRBJ2-2; no clear D gene. Germline loops: CDR1 SGHAT, CDR2 FQNNGV. The CDR3 is 11 residues long. The germline V and J ends were trimmed by 3 bases and 6 bases, with 2 bases remaining between them. CDR3 sequence: CASSFAGELFF. In nucleotides, the CDR3 is TGTGCCAGCAGCTTTGCCGGGGAGCTGTTTTTT.

The chain links TRBV15 to TRBJ2-4; a possible D gene is TRBD1 (6 bases). Per germline, CDR1 LNHNV and CDR2 YYDKDF (reference sequence). V lost 1 base to trimming and J lost 1 base, with 11 bases between them. The CDR3 covers 16 residues. CDR3 DNA: TGTGCCACCAGCAGAGGTTTAGACAGGGCCAAAAACATTCAGTACTTC. Translating it yields CATSRGLDRAKNIQYF. Filled out from reference TRBV15 and TRBJ2-4, the complete variable domain reads DAMVIQNPRYQVTQFGKPVTLSCSQTLNHNVMYWYQQKSSQAPKLLFHYYDKDFNNEADTPDNFQSRRPNTSFCFLDIRSPGLGDTAMYLCATSRGLDRAKNIQYFGAGTRLSVL.

The CDR3 loop is CASSESETGELFF. The CDR3 nucleotides read TGTGCCAGCAGTGAATCTGAAACCGGGGAGCTGTTTTTT. The chain joins TRBV6-4 to TRBJ2-2; D gene ambiguous. Per the germline V gene, CDR1 is MRHNA and CDR2 is SNTAGT. The CDR3 covers 13 residues. V was shortened by 3 bases and J by 5 bases, with 7 bases between the two germline ends.

V is TRBV9 and J is TRBJ2-7, with D possibly being TRBD2 (5 bases). This CDR3 comprises 14 residues. The V end lost 3 bases, the J end lost 6 bases, and 16 bases lay between the germline ends. From germline, CDR1 is SGDLS and CDR2 YYNGEE. CDR3 protein: CASSGSVKVSEQYF. CDR3 nucleotides: TGTGCCAGCAGCGGTAGCGTGAAGGTCTCCGAGCAGTACTTC.

V and J are TRBV11-2 and TRBJ2-1; D remains unclear. CDR1 and CDR2 (germline): SGHAT, FQNNGV. This CDR3 comprises 14 residues. V was cut by 3 bases and J by 2 bases, with 8 bases left in between. CDR3 nucleotide sequence: TGTGCCAGCAGCTTGGTAGTTACCTACAATGAGCAGTTCTTC. It specifies CASSLVVTYNEQFF. Drawing the rest from reference TRBV11-2 and TRBJ2-1, the complete variable domain is EAGVAQSPRYKIIEKRQSVAFWCNPISGHATLYWYQQILGQGPKLLIQFQNNGVVDDSQLPKDRFSAERLKGVDSTLKIQPAKLEDSAVYLCASSLVVTYNEQFFGPGTRLTVL.

Comments on this clone: A far larger clone differs by one base, so this is likely a read error. CDR3 residues: CATTGRLLTYDQYF. CDR3 in DNA: TGTGCCACCACAGGGCGACTTCTTACCTACGATCAGTACTTC. V is TRBV28 and J is TRBJ2-7; TRBD1 is a possible D gene (6 bases). Germline CDR1 MDHEN, CDR2 SYDVKM. The CDR3 spans 14 residues.

The rearrangement links TRBV10-3 to TRBJ2-7; D might be TRBD1 (8 bases). Germline assignment: CDR1 ENHRY and CDR2 SYGVKD. This CDR3 comprises 14 residues. Deletions cut 9 bases from V and 7 bases from J, with 22 bases between. CDR3 bases: TGTGCCATAACGGGACTACCCGACAGGGGTGAGCAGTACTTC. Protein sequence: CAITGLPDRGEQYF.

With respect to this clone: The same CDR3 also results from other DNA sequences found in this sample. The J gene is TRBJ1-1, the V gene TRBV7-3, with D possibly matching TRBD1 (6 bases). The CDR3 has 14 residues. V dropped 4 bases and J dropped 4 bases, with 13 bases sitting between them. Germline CDR1 and CDR2: SGHTA and FQGTGA. The CDR3 DNA follows: TGTGCCAGCAGCTCCCAGGGGCCAGGCACTGAAGCTTTCTTT. It yields the protein CASSSQGPGTEAFF.

This chain links TRBV2 with TRBJ2-2; 8 bases match TRBD1. V trimming: 8 bases; J trimming: 4 bases; junction bases outside the gene matches: 3. The CDR3 covers 13 residues. The V gene's germline CDR1 is SNHLY and CDR2 FYNNEI. The CDR3 reads CASLQGGTGELFF. CDR3 bases: TGTGCCAGCCTACAGGGGGGCACCGGGGAGCTGTTTTTT.

This chain joins TRBV4-2 and TRBJ2-6; D is perhaps TRBD1 (5 bases). V was shortened by 2 bases and J by 0 bases, with 8 bases between the two germline ends. The V gene's germline CDR1 is LGHNA and CDR2 YNFKEQ. CDR3 size: 16 residues. The CDR3, as DNA: TGTGCCAGCAGCCAAACCGACAGCTCTGGGGCCAACGTCCTGACTTTC. It translates to CASSQTDSSGANVLTF.

The chain carries TRBV28 and TRBJ2-2; 10 bases are a match to TRBD2. This CDR3 is 14 amino acids long. V shed 8 bases, J shed 7 bases, and the junction held 7 bases outside the gene matches. Germline CDR1 and CDR2: MDHEN and SYDVKM. The CDR3 region has the DNA TGTGCCAGCCGTCCTAGCGGGAGAGGCGGGGAGCTGTTTTTT. Translating it yields CASRPSGRGGELFF.

The chain has TRBV7-2 and TRBJ1-2; D remains unclear. Germline CDR1 reads SGHTA; CDR2 reads FQGNSA. The length of the CDR3 is 13 residues. Trimming shortened V by 5 bases and J by 8 bases, and 15 bases separated the two germline ends. The CDR3 protein is CASSPRGSGGYTF. The CDR3 bases are TGTGCCAGCAGCCCCCGGGGATCAGGCGGCTACACCTTC. Supplemented by reference TRBV7-2 and TRBJ1-2, the full variable domain reads GAGVSQSPSNKVTEKGKDVELRCDPISGHTALYWYRQSLGQGLEFLIYFQGNSAPDKSGLPSDRFSAERTGGSVSTLTIQRTQQEDSAVYLCASSPRGSGGYTFGSGTRLTVV.

The rearrangement uses TRBV11-2 and TRBJ1-5, with a possible D match to TRBD1 (6 bases). CDR1 SGHAT and CDR2 FQNNGV come from the germline V gene. The CDR3 has 14 residues. V lost 0 bases and J lost 12, with 15 bases in between. The CDR3 nucleotides read TGTGCCAGCAGCTTAGACCGGACAGCAAGCCTCCAGCATTTT. It yields the protein CASSLDRTASLQHF. The full variable domain, in which reference TRBV11-2 and TRBJ1-5 provide the parts outside the CDR3, is EAGVAQSPRYKIIEKRQSVAFWCNPISGHATLYWYQQILGQGPKLLIQFQNNGVVDDSQLPKDRFSAERLKGVDSTLKIQPAKLEDSAVYLCASSLDRTASLQHFGDGTRLSIL.

This clone was counted a single time. V is TRBV4-2 and J is TRBJ1-3, with 7 positions matching TRBD1. J lost 6 bases, V lost 3 bases, and 5 bases had no gene match. In germline, CDR1 is LGHNA, CDR2 YNFKEQ. The CDR3 has 14 residues. The CDR3 protein is CASSHGDSQNTIYF. CDR3 nucleotide sequence: TGTGCCAGCAGCCATGGGGACAGCCAAAACACCATATATTTT.

The J gene is TRBJ1-4, the V gene TRBV6-1; D is possibly TRBD1 (5 bases). With 1 base removed from V and 7 bases from J, the gap between germline ends came to 13 bases. The length of the CDR3 is 15 residues. CDR1 MNHNS and CDR2 SASEGT come from the germline V gene. The CDR3 DNA reads as TGTGCCAGCAGTGAAGTAAGCGGGACGAGTGAAAAACTGTTTTTT. Encoded protein: CASSEVSGTSEKLFF.

Turning to this clone: A single base separates this from a much larger clone, so it may be a read error. The chain employs TRBV9 and TRBJ2-1; a possible D gene is TRBD1 (5 bases). V was cut by 2 bases and J by 3 bases, with 15 bases left in between. This CDR3 comprises 16 residues. Germline loops: CDR1 SGDLS, CDR2 YYNGEE. The chain's CDR3 is CASSVRPRTHYNEQFF. The CDR3 bases are TGTGCCAGCAGCGTTCGCCCCAGGACACACTACAATGAGCAGTTCTTC.